This record concerns one T cell receptor beta chain sequence. Its antigen is not identified. Vbeta (60) and Jbeta (13) primers were used in the PCR. Produced via immunoSEQ multiplex PCR; TCRdb's table is partial and in-frame only. In total, the table holds about 210,000 clones. Germline values: CDR1 SNHLY, CDR2 FYNNEI. This CDR3 contains 15 residues. V gave up 6 bases and J gave up 0 bases, with 9 bases separating them. This sample is part of a study of cytomegalovirus exposure and HLA in healthy donors. General study points: Most TCR sequences showed up rarely, but some public TCRs showed up in many donors. TCR beta sequences numbering over 15,000 were associated with HLA alleles at 0.05 false discovery rate in a later analysis. Apart from CMV serostatus, no immune exposure information was available. Follow-up analysis found HLA locus-dependent TCR association rates, highest for DRB1 and lowest for HLA-C.

This rearrangement joins TRBV2 to TRBJ2-6, with D tentatively TRBD2 (5 bases). The clonotype comes from a woman in her twenties or thirties in good health and CMV-seropositive. The sequencing input was PBMCs. As DNA, the CDR3 is TGTGCCAGCAGCATCGAGGGCTCTGGGGCCAACGTCCTGACTTTC. It specifies CASSIEGSGANVLTF.